The 28 T cell receptor beta chains listed next were all sequenced from one sample in a study of blood T cell repertoires in COVID-19. Produced via immunoSEQ multiplex PCR; TCRdb's table is partial and in-frame only. The sample shows 110,000 to 150,000 clones, about 87% of them seen only once. Sequencing used peripheral blood. The receptors were gathered from a human donor in a cohort sampled during active COVID-19.

The V and J genes are TRBV24-1 and TRBJ2-2; TRBD1 might be the D (6 bases). There are 13 residues in the CDR3. V lost 8 bases, J lost 5 bases, and 11 bases lay in between. Germline V lookup: CDR1 KGHDR, CDR2 SFDVKD. CDR3 bases: TGTGCCACCAAACAGGGCGCGACCGGGGAGCTGTTTTTT. Translated: CATKQGATGELFF.

To note about this clone: At one boundary the junction diverges from the germline segment, which might be a read error. J is TRBJ2-1 and V is TRBV11-3, with 7 positions matching TRBD1. The CDR3 consists of 15 residues. Germline assignment: CDR1 SGHNT and CDR2 YENEEA. The CDR3, as DNA: TGTGCCAGCAGCGGTCAGACAGGGTCCTTCAATGAGCAGTTCTTC. It is translated as CASSGQTGSFNEQFF. Together with reference TRBV11-3 and TRBJ2-1, the CDR3 gives the full variable domain: EAGVVQSPRYKIIEKKQPVAFWCNPISGHNTLYWYLQNLGQGPELLIRYENEEAVDDSQLPKDRFSAERLKGVDSTLKIQPAELGDSAVYLCASSGQTGSFNEQFFGPGTRLTVL.

The gene calls are TRBV5-4 and TRBJ1-2, with unresolved D. The CDR3 has 14 residues. The germline CDR1 and CDR2 sequences are SGHNT and YYREEE (reference sequence). The V and J ends lost 3 bases and 3 bases respectively, with 12 bases between them. The CDR3 sequence: CASSSTGGDYGYTF. The DNA of the CDR3 is TGTGCCAGCAGCTCAACTGGCGGAGACTATGGCTACACCTTC.

The chain links TRBV6-5 to TRBJ1-3; TRBD1 might be the D (5 bases). The ends were cut back, 6 bases at V and 3 bases at J, with 12 bases in the middle. The CDR3 is 14 amino acids. Germline V lookup: CDR1 MNHEY, CDR2 SVGAGI. DNA for the CDR3: TGTGCCAGCAGCCTGGGAGGGGTTGGAAACACCATATATTTT. Protein: CASSLGGVGNTIYF.

The V gene is TRBV13, the J gene TRBJ2-7; 8 bases match TRBD2. CDR1 and CDR2 (germline): PRHDT, FYEKMQ (reference sequence). This CDR3 spans 16 amino acids. The V and J ends lost 4 bases and 6 bases, in that order; junction bases with no gene match: 14. In DNA form, the CDR3 reads TGTGCCAGCAGCTCACCCTCCGGGAGGGGTGATCGCGAGCAGTACTTC. Its translation: CASSSPSGRGDREQYF. Full variable domain (outside the CDR3, taken from reference TRBV13 and TRBJ2-7): AAGVIQSPRHLIKEKRETATLKCYPIPRHDTVYWYQQGPGQDPQFLISFYEKMQSDKGSIPDRFSAQQFSDYHSELNMSSLELGDSALYFCASSSPSGRGDREQYFGPGTRLTVT.

This clone showed up just once. V is TRBV14 and J is TRBJ1-6; 7 nucleotides match TRBD1. This CDR3 has 16 amino acids. Germline V gene sequence: CDR1 SGHDN, CDR2 FVKESK. J was trimmed by 8 bases and V by 4 bases; bases with no gene match: 11. For the CDR3, the DNA is TGTGCCAGCAGCCCCACAGGGGCCAGGATGGATTCACCCCTCCACTTT. It yields the protein CASSPTGARMDSPLHF. The full variable domain, its missing parts supplied by reference TRBV14 and TRBJ1-6, is EAGVTQFPSHSVIEKGQTVTLRCDPISGHDNLYWYRRVMGKEIKFLLHFVKESKQDESGMPNNRFLAERTGGTYSTLKVQPAELEDSGVYFCASSPTGARMDSPLHFGNGTRLTVT.

V and J are TRBV19 and TRBJ2-3; TRBD2 agrees at 12 bases. V shed 5 bases and J 5 bases; nucleotides not matched to a gene: 5. Germline lookup yields CDR1 LNHDA and CDR2 SQIVND (reference sequence). The CDR3 has 15 residues. The CDR3 is CASSASGGAGDTQYF. In DNA, the CDR3 is TGTGCCAGTAGTGCTAGCGGGGGGGCCGGAGATACGCAGTATTTT.

CDR3 sequence (DNA): TGTGCCAGCAGCCAGGACAGGTTTAATGAAAAACTGTTTTTT. This codes for CASSQDRFNEKLFF. This rearrangement joins TRBV7-2 to TRBJ1-4; 7 bases align to TRBD1. Germline V gene data show CDR1 as SGHTA and CDR2 as FQGNSA. The CDR3 covers 14 residues. The V and J ends lost 5 bases and 4 bases, in that order; junction bases with no gene match: 4. The complete variable domain, with remaining parts taken from reference TRBV7-2 and TRBJ1-4, reads GAGVSQSPSNKVTEKGKDVELRCDPISGHTALYWYRQSLGQGLEFLIYFQGNSAPDKSGLPSDRFSAERTGGSVSTLTIQRTQQEDSAVYLCASSQDRFNEKLFFGSGTQLSVL.

The chain links TRBV7-9 to TRBJ2-5; weak D call: TRBD2 (5 bases). The germline V gene has CDR1 SEHNR and CDR2 FQNEAQ (reference sequence). The CDR3 has 13 residues. With 0 bases removed from V and 5 bases from J, the gap between germline ends came to 7 bases. CDR3 sequence: CASSLAGAETQYF. In DNA, the CDR3 is TGTGCCAGCAGCTTAGCGGGAGCGGAGACCCAGTACTTC.

V and J are TRBV7-9 and TRBJ2-3; 11 bases align to TRBD2. J gave up 11 bases and V 6 bases, and 7 bases lay outside the gene matches. CDR1 and CDR2 from the germline V gene are SEHNR and FQNEAQ (reference sequence). There are 13 residues in the CDR3. As DNA, the CDR3 is TGTGCCAGCAGTCTTACTAGCGGGGGTCTGCAGTATTTT. It translates to CASSLTSGGLQYF.

The chain recombines TRBV19 with TRBJ1-1; 8 nucleotides match TRBD1. V shed 6 bases and J 0 bases; nucleotides not matched to a gene: 3. Germline-derived CDR1 and CDR2 are LNHDA and SQIVND (reference sequence). This CDR3 comprises 14 residues. The CDR3 reads CASSSDRVNTEAFF. The CDR3, as DNA: TGTGCCAGTAGCTCGGACAGGGTGAACACTGAAGCTTTCTTT. The full variable domain, rest sourced from reference TRBV19 and TRBJ1-1, is DGGITQSPKYLFRKEGQNVTLSCEQNLNHDAMYWYRQDPGQGLRLIYYSQIVNDFQKGDIAEGYSVSREKKESFPLTVTSAQKNPTAFYLCASSSDRVNTEAFFGQGTRLTVV.

As DNA, the CDR3 is TGTGCCAGCAGCTCGGGACAGGGTACCCACAATGAGCAGTTCTTC. This sequence encodes CASSSGQGTHNEQFF. The chain has TRBV7-3 and TRBJ2-1, with 9 bases lining up with TRBD1. Losses at the gene ends were 4 bases for V and 5 bases for J; bases not matched to a gene: 6. There are 15 residues in the CDR3. Germline lookup yields CDR1 SGHTA and CDR2 FQGTGA.

This clone was counted a single time. This chain uses TRBV10-3 with TRBJ1-1; D perhaps matches TRBD1 (5 bases). Germline CDR1 and CDR2: ENHRY and SYGVKD. V lost 6 bases and J lost 0, with 11 bases in between. This CDR3 has 14 amino acids. In DNA form, the CDR3 reads TGTGCCATCAGGACAGAAGGAATGAACACTGAAGCTTTCTTT. Translation: CAIRTEGMNTEAFF.

The CDR3 loop is CSARQTDTQYF. The CDR3 nucleotides read TGCAGTGCTAGGCAGACAGATACGCAGTATTTT. The rearrangement joins TRBV20-1 to TRBJ2-3; D uncertain. This CDR3 contains 11 residues. Trimming pared 3 bases from V and 3 bases from J, leaving 4 bases between. Germline CDR1 is DFQATT and CDR2 is SNEGSKA (reference sequence).

V is TRBV4-1 and J is TRBJ2-4, with 14 bases matching TRBD2. This CDR3 is built from 18 residues. V gave up 3 bases and J gave up 0 bases; unmatched junction bases: 4. Germline V gene data show CDR1 as MGHRA and CDR2 as YSYEKL. In DNA, the CDR3 is TGCGCCAGCAGCCAGGGGACTAGCGGGAGTTTAGCCAAAAACATTCAGTACTTC. It is translated as CASSQGTSGSLAKNIQYF.

The chain carries TRBV3-1 (or the pseudogene TRBV3-2) and TRBJ1-6, with D tentatively TRBD1 (5 bases). Germline CDR1 is LGHDT and CDR2 is YNNKEL (reference sequence). The CDR3 has 17 residues. Trimming took 4 bases from V and 3 from J, leaving 16 bases between them. The CDR3 nucleotides read TGTGCCAGCAGCCGACGACAGAACACCTACTATAATTCACCCCTCCACTTT. Protein: CASSRRQNTYYNSPLHF.

In its sample, this clone was seen once. V and J are TRBV30 and TRBJ2-1; 11 bases are a match to TRBD2. Germline CDR1 is GTSNPN and CDR2 is SVGIG (reference sequence). V lost 7 bases, J lost 2 bases, and 4 bases stayed unmatched. The CDR3 is 14 amino acids. CDR3 nucleotides: TGTGCCTCTCTGACTAGCGGGACCTACAATGAGCAGTTCTTC. Translation: CASLTSGTYNEQFF.

Ten or more counts support this clone. The chain employs TRBV5-1 and TRBJ1-4, with D perhaps matching TRBD1 (6 bases). Trimming removed 5 bases at V and 3 bases at J, with 14 bases between. The germline V gene has CDR1 SGHRS and CDR2 YFSETQ. The CDR3 extends over 15 amino acids. CDR3 region: CASRGTPNPNEKLFF. Written as DNA, the CDR3 is TGCGCCAGCAGAGGGACACCTAACCCTAATGAAAAACTGTTTTTT.

The J gene is TRBJ2-7, the V gene TRBV19, with D perhaps TRBD2 (6 bases). This CDR3 contains 13 residues. CDR1 and CDR2 from the germline V gene are LNHDA and SQIVND (reference sequence). Trimming stripped 3 bases from V and 2 bases from J, with 8 bases between. For the CDR3, the DNA is TGTGCCAGTAGTATGACTAGAGCCTACGAGCAGTACTTC. It specifies CASSMTRAYEQYF.

The chain recombines TRBV2 with TRBJ1-4; possibly TRBD1 for D (6 bases). V lost 6 bases and J lost 8, with 16 bases in between. CDR3 length equals 14 residues. Germline V gene data show CDR1 as SNHLY and CDR2 as FYNNEI. CDR3 protein: CASRGTLLGEKLFF. CDR3 DNA sequence: TGTGCCAGCAGGGGGACATTGCTTGGGGAAAAACTGTTTTTT.

This chain joins TRBV9 and TRBJ2-7, with D perhaps matching TRBD1 (6 bases). V gave up 3 bases and J gave up 2 bases, with 15 bases separating them. The CDR3 sequence is 15 residues long. Looked up from germline, CDR1 is SGDLS and CDR2 is YYNGEE. The CDR3 DNA sequence: TGTGCCAGCAGCGCGCCCCGGGACACCCCCTACGAGCAGTACTTC. Protein product: CASSAPRDTPYEQYF.

The chain couples TRBV19 to TRBJ2-7; 9 bases align to TRBD2. Losses at the gene ends were 8 bases for V and 7 bases for J; bases not matched to a gene: 12. Germline CDR1 and CDR2: LNHDA and SQIVND (reference sequence). CDR3 length: 14 residues. CDR3 sequence reads: CASAVASGADEQYF. In nucleotides, the CDR3 is TGTGCCAGTGCCGTCGCTAGCGGGGCGGATGAGCAGTACTTC. The variable domain in full, completed from reference TRBV19 and TRBJ2-7, reads DGGITQSPKYLFRKEGQNVTLSCEQNLNHDAMYWYRQDPGQGLRLIYYSQIVNDFQKGDIAEGYSVSREKKESFPLTVTSAQKNPTAFYLCASAVASGADEQYFGPGTRLTVT.

The V and J genes are TRBV5-4 and TRBJ1-2, with D perhaps matching TRBD1 (6 bases). The CDR3 runs 14 residues. V lost 3 bases to trimming and J lost 7 bases, with 16 bases between them. CDR1 and CDR2 (germline): SGHNT, YYREEE (reference sequence). The CDR3 sequence is CASSSDAAGAGYTF. As DNA, the CDR3 is TGTGCCAGCAGCTCGGACGCGGCAGGGGCTGGCTACACCTTC. Supplemented by reference TRBV5-4 and TRBJ1-2, the full variable domain reads ETGVTQSPTHLIKTRGQQVTLRCSSQSGHNTVSWYQQALGQGPQFIFQYYREEENGRGNFPPRFSGLQFPNYSSELNVNALELDDSALYLCASSSDAAGAGYTFGSGTRLTVV.

V is TRBV7-8 and J is TRBJ2-7, with 8 bases fitting TRBD1. Trimming removed 1 base from V and 4 bases from J; junction bases left unmatched: 18. Germline loops: CDR1 SGHVS, CDR2 FQNEAQ. The CDR3 length is 19 residues. Here the CDR3 reads CASSLGRNLRDRNFYEQYF. The CDR3 DNA reads TGTGCCAGCAGCTTAGGTCGAAATCTCCGGGACAGGAATTTTTACGAGCAGTACTTC. Full variable domain (outside the CDR3, taken from reference TRBV7-8 and TRBJ2-7): GAGVSQSPRYKVAKRGQDVALRCDPISGHVSLFWYQQALGQGPEFLTYFQNEAQLDKSGLPSDRFFAERPEGSVSTLKIQRTQQEDSAVYLCASSLGRNLRDRNFYEQYFGPGTRLTVT.

The chain recombines TRBV27 with TRBJ2-1, with 9 bases lining up with TRBD1. The V segment lost 2 bases and the J segment 9 bases; nucleotides outside the gene matches: 14. CDR3 length equals 17 residues. Germline lookup yields CDR1 MNHEY and CDR2 SMNVEV (reference sequence). The CDR3 DNA reads TGTGCCAGCAGTTTACGGTTTCTGGGACAGGGTGGCGGTGAGCAGTTCTTC. Its translation is CASSLRFLGQGGGEQFF.

The chain joins TRBV4-3 to TRBJ1-4; no definite D call. V was cut by 4 bases and J by 8 bases, with 11 bases left in between. The CDR3 length is 13 residues. Germline-derived CDR1 and CDR2 are LGHNA and YSLEER. The CDR3 DNA follows: TGCGCCAGCAGCCCTCTAGTACGGGAAAAACTGTTTTTT. Amino acid sequence: CASSPLVREKLFF.

The V call is TRBV13, the J call TRBJ1-4; 10 nucleotides align to TRBD1. The CDR3 spans 18 residues. The germline gives CDR1 PRHDT, CDR2 FYEKMQ (reference sequence). Trimming removed 5 bases from V and 2 bases from J; junction bases left unmatched: 11. The CDR3 spells CASSVRGTGVATNEKLFF. DNA of the CDR3: TGTGCCAGCAGCGTCCGTGGGACAGGGGTAGCTACTAATGAAAAACTGTTTTTT.

The chain couples TRBV27 to TRBJ1-5; TRBD1 agrees at 9 bases. After removal of 6 bases from V and 1 base from J, the junction contained 7 bases not matched to a gene. The germline V gene has CDR1 MNHEY and CDR2 SMNVEV (reference sequence). CDR3 length: 16 residues. CDR3 sequence: CASSSLQGASNQPQHF. As DNA, the CDR3 is TGTGCCAGCAGCTCTTTACAGGGGGCCAGCAATCAGCCCCAGCATTTT.